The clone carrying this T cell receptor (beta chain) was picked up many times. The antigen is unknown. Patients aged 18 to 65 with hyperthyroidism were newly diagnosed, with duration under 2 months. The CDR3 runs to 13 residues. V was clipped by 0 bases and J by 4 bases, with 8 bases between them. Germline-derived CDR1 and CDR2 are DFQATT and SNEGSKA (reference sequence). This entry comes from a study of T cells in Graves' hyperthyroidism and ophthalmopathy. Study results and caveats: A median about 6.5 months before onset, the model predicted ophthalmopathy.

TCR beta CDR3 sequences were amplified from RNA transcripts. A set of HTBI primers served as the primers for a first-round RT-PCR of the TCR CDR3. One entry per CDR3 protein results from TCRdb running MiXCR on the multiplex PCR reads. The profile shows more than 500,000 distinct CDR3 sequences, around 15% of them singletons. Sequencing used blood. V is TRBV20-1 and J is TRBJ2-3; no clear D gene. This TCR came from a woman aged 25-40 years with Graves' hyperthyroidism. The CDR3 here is CSAREIGADTQYF. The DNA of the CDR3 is TGCAGTGCTAGAGAGATCGGCGCAGATACGCAGTATTTT.